These T cell receptor beta chains were read from a single sample in a study of T-cell reconstitution after alpha-beta-depleted transplantation in children. From the PCR reads, TCRdb called clonotypes with MiXCR, one entry per CDR3 protein. Altogether hundreds of thousands of distinct CDR3 sequences are present, about an eighth being singletons, with the ten largest covering about 2%. Sample: PBMCs, mostly from graft donor cells, taken 360 days after TCRalphabeta/CD19-depleted stem cell transplant. All receptors come from a male patient aged 10-17 years who had a stem cell transplant for acute myeloid leukemia, so the T cells may come from the graft donor. Both conserved end residues are part of each CDR3. The D gene is left open where the match is weak. Size is omitted from some rows. Given values are once, few, many or a class for expanded clones.

v_gene,abundance,d_gene,j_gene,CDR3aa,CDR3nt
TRBV20-1,-,TRBD1,TRBJ2-2,CGALDRGYPGELFF,TGCGGTGCTTTAGACAGGGGGTATCCCGGGGAGCTGTTTTTT
TRBV11-2,few,TRBD1,TRBJ2-1,CASSLVAGGSKSYNEQFF,TGTGCCAGCAGCTTGGTCGCAGGGGGCTCAAAGTCCTACAATGAGCAGTTCTTC
TRBV18,few,TRBD2,TRBJ2-1,CASSPRAGGLTYNEQFF,TGTGCCAGCTCACCAAGGGCGGGAGGGCTCACCTACAATGAGCAGTTCTTC
TRBV28,-,TRBD1,TRBJ1-4,CASSSTGDEKLFF,TGTGCCAGCAGCTCGACAGGGGATGAAAAACTGTTTTTT
TRBV28,few,TRBD1,TRBJ2-3,CASRSNQRQGPDTQYF,TGTGCCAGCAGAAGCAACCAACGACAGGGCCCAGATACGCAGTATTTT
TRBV6-2/TRBV6-3,-,TRBD2,TRBJ2-4,CASSTDLAALAKNIQYF,TGTGCCAGCAGTACTGATCTAGCGGCCCTAGCCAAAAACATTCAGTACTTC
TRBV20-1,-,-,TRBJ2-1,CSGGGQSYNEQFF,TGCAGTGGGGGAGGCCAGTCCTACAATGAGCAGTTCTTC
TRBV7-8,many,-,TRBJ1-1,CASSLAGGSTEAFF,TGTGCCAGCAGCTTAGCGGGGGGCAGTACTGAAGCTTTCTTT
TRBV5-5,few,-,TRBJ2-3,CASSLASQAPADTQYF,TGTGCCAGCAGCTTGGCCTCACAGGCGCCCGCAGATACGCAGTATTTT
TRBV5-5,-,TRBD1,TRBJ2-2,CASGGTGTNTGELFF,TGTGCCAGCGGGGGGACAGGGACGAACACCGGGGAGCTGTTTTTT
TRBV20-1,few,-,TRBJ2-2,CSARDLDNTGELFF,TGCAGTGCTAGAGATCTGGACAACACCGGGGAGCTGTTTTTT
TRBV12-3/TRBV12-4,many,TRBD1,TRBJ2-5,CASSLRGPGTQYF,TGTGCCAGCAGTCTCAGGGGGCCCGGGACCCAGTACTTC
TRBV4-2,-,-,TRBJ2-7,CASSQEDSTYEQYF,TGTGCCAGCAGCCAAGAAGACTCTACCTACGAGCAGTACTTC
TRBV29-1,many,TRBD1,TRBJ2-5,CSVGGDRDPRAQYF,TGCAGCGTTGGGGGGGACAGGGACCCTAGGGCCCAGTACTTC
TRBV29-1,-,-,TRBJ2-6,CSVEDPLGGANVLTF,TGCAGCGTTGAAGACCCCCTCGGGGGGGCCAACGTCCTGACTTTC
TRBV18,few,-,TRBJ2-7,CASSPNLGTVSYEQYF,TGTGCCAGCTCACCAAATTTAGGAACAGTATCCTACGAGCAGTACTTC
TRBV6-2/TRBV6-3,-,-,TRBJ1-1,CASSSLGQGNTEAFF,TGTGCCAGCAGTTCCCTCGGGCAGGGGAACACTGAAGCTTTCTTT
TRBV4-3,-,TRBD1,TRBJ2-1,CASSLRQGVTYNEQFF,TGCGCCAGCAGCCTACGACAGGGTGTCACCTACAATGAGCAGTTCTTC
TRBV5-6,-,TRBD2,TRBJ2-2,CASSQLLAGDGTNTGELFF,TGTGCCAGCAGCCAACTACTAGCGGGCGACGGTACGAACACCGGGGAGCTGTTTTTT
TRBV4-3,few,-,TRBJ1-1,CASSQARGGSEAFF,TGCGCCAGCAGCCAAGCCCGGGGAGGGTCTGAAGCTTTCTTT
TRBV2,few,-,TRBJ2-4,CASSAGHGPRWAKNIQYF,TGTGCCAGCAGTGCGGGGCACGGGCCCCGTTGGGCCAAAAACATTCAGTACTTC
TRBV29-1,many,-,TRBJ2-2,CSVVTRTAGTGELFF,TGCAGCGTTGTTACCCGGACAGCGGGCACCGGGGAGCTGTTTTTT
TRBV27,few,TRBD1,TRBJ2-7,CASSFTGQPSYEQYF,TGTGCCAGCAGTTTTACGGGACAGCCTTCCTACGAGCAGTACTTC
TRBV6-1,many,-,TRBJ2-1,CASRRFEGVIYNEQFF,TGTGCCAGCAGACGTTTCGAGGGAGTCATCTACAATGAGCAGTTCTTC
TRBV12-3/TRBV12-4,-,-,TRBJ1-5,CASSLGSENQPQHF,TGTGCCAGCAGTTTAGGCAGTGAGAATCAGCCCCAGCATTTT
TRBV11-3,few,TRBD1,TRBJ2-3,CASSLAAGGADTQYF,TGTGCCAGCAGCTTAGCGGCAGGGGGCGCAGATACGCAGTATTTT
TRBV20-1,-,-,TRBJ2-1,CSARDSLRFLIHEQFF,TGCAGTGCTAGAGACAGCTTACGATTTCTTATTCATGAGCAGTTCTTC
TRBV7-9,few,-,TRBJ2-7,CASSLNPGLRHEQYF,TGTGCCAGCAGCTTAAACCCCGGGCTGCGGCACGAGCAGTACTTC
TRBV7-2,-,-,TRBJ2-5,CASSSIFRQMLQETQYF,TGTGCCAGCAGCTCCATATTTCGACAGATGCTTCAAGAGACCCAGTACTTC
TRBV28,-,TRBD1,TRBJ1-2,CASSLLGQDTNYGYTF,TGTGCCAGCAGTTTATTGGGACAGGACACTAACTATGGCTACACCTTC
TRBV20-1,-,-,TRBJ2-2,CSAKGPLRTGELFF,TGCAGTGCTAAAGGACCCCTAAGGACCGGGGAGCTGTTTTTT
TRBV30,many,-,TRBJ2-3,CAWSPKDTQYF,TGTGCCTGGAGTCCGAAAGATACGCAGTATTTT
TRBV11-3,few,-,TRBJ2-2,CASSLGWTPNTGELFF,TGTGCCAGCAGCTTAGGTTGGACACCAAACACCGGGGAGCTGTTTTTT
TRBV6-5,-,-,TRBJ2-5,CASSPPGPTTQYF,TGTGCCAGCAGTCCGCCGGGCCCCACGACCCAGTACTTC
TRBV24-1,few,TRBD1,TRBJ2-2,CATSAVGQGAPNTGELFF,TGTGCCACCAGTGCCGTGGGACAGGGGGCGCCGAACACCGGGGAGCTGTTTTTT
TRBV4-3,few,-,TRBJ2-5,CASSQDLNWQGSTQETQYF,TGCGCCAGCAGCCAAGATCTGAATTGGCAGGGGAGTACACAAGAGACCCAGTACTTC
TRBV5-1,few,TRBD2,TRBJ2-7,CASRFIGTSEAYEQYF,TGCGCCAGCAGGTTTATCGGGACTAGCGAAGCCTACGAGCAGTACTTC